This note documents a single T cell receptor (beta chain) sequence. The table came from immunoSEQ multiplex PCR; TCRdb's copy has only in-frame clones and leaves some out. The top ten hold roughly 2% of the sample, which has about 260,000 clones, roughly 86% seen once. This sample is part of a study of blood T cell repertoires in COVID-19. Study at large: The United States, Italy and Spain provided the acute and convalescent COVID-19 samples.

V was pared by 3 bases and J by 3 bases, with 14 bases between. The CDR3 is 16 residues long. Looked up from germline, CDR1 is KGHDR and CDR2 is SFDVKD. The chain carries TRBV24-1 and TRBJ1-5; D gene uncertain. The sequenced sample was PBMCs or T cells enriched from blood (not recorded which). This clonotype was obtained from a woman aged 50 to 60 who had recovered from COVID-19. The CDR3 spells CATSDNMRGYNQPQHF. The CDR3 coding sequence is TGTGCCACCAGTGATAATATGAGAGGGTACAATCAGCCCCAGCATTTT.